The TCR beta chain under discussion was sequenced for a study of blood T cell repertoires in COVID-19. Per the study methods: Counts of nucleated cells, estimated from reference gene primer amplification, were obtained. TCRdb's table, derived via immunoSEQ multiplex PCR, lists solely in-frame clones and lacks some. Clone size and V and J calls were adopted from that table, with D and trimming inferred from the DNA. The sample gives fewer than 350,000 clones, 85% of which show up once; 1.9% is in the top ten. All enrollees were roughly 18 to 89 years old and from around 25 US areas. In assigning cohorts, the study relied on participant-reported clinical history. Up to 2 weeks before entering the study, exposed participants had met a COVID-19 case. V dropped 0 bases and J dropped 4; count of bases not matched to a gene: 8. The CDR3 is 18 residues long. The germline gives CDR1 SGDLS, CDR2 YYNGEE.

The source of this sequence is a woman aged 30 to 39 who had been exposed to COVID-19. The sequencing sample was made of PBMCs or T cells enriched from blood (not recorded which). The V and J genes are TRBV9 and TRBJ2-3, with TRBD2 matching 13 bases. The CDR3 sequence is CASSVGTSGGSGADTQYF. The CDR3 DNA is TGTGCCAGCAGCGTAGGGACTAGCGGGGGAAGTGGTGCAGATACGCAGTATTTT.